This record looks at one T cell receptor beta chain sequence and its context. The antigen remains undetermined. The method was immunoSEQ multiplex PCR; TCRdb's version includes in-frame clones alone and lacks a portion of them. The sample contains tens of thousands of clones, 80% of which appear only once. This sample was taken from a study of T cell responses to AZD1222 COVID-19 vaccine. Study results and caveats: None of the repertoires were sampled until the peak T cell response had passed. Unmutated variant regions are reportedly the target of nearly half of TCRs that are spike-specific. Spike-specific TCR breadth and depth were elevated following two AZD1222 doses.

The clonotype originates from an adult who received the AZD1222 COVID-19 vaccine. The sample was peripheral blood, taken 28 days after the second AZD1222 dose.

CDR3 sequence (DNA): TGTGCCAGCAGTGCCAGGACAGAATACAATGAGCAGTTCTTC. The encoded protein is CASSARTEYNEQFF. The chain recombines TRBV6-6 with TRBJ2-1; weak D call: TRBD1 (6 bases). CDR3 length: 14 residues. The ends were cut back, 5 bases at V and 4 bases at J, with 12 bases in the middle. The V gene's germline CDR1 is MNHNY and CDR2 SVGAGI (reference sequence).